Listed here are 15 T cell receptor beta chains from one sample, sequenced in a study of T cell repertoires in cytomegalovirus infection. In TCRdb, the reads were re-called with MiXCR into one record per CDR3 protein. Of about 900,000 distinct CDR3 sequences in the sample, approximately 33% were seen once. For these TCRs, the target antigens are not known. The sequencing used cultured CD8+ T cells from PBMCs, collected from culture after CMV antigen stimulation. These receptors came from a human donor in good health (CMV status not recorded). Some clones in this sample may be carry-over from other donors' samples.

The chain couples TRBV7-2 to TRBJ1-2; D remains unclear. CDR3 size: 16 residues. Germline V gene lookup returns CDR1 SGHTA and CDR2 FQGNSA. V lost 1 base and J lost 1, with 13 bases in between. CDR3 sequence (DNA): TGTGCCAGCAGCTTAGTTTCAGGAGCCGGTAACTATGGCTACACCTTC. Translation: CASSLVSGAGNYGYTF.

J is TRBJ1-6 and V is TRBV9, with D possibly being TRBD1 (5 bases). V lost 0 bases, J lost 8 bases, and 12 bases lay in between. The CDR3 runs 15 residues. Germline-derived CDR1 and CDR2 are SGDLS and YYNGEE. The CDR3 sequence: CASSVAGGSDSPLHF. CDR3 nucleotides: TGTGCCAGCAGCGTAGCTGGGGGGAGTGATTCACCCCTCCACTTT.

The rearrangement joins TRBV7-9 to TRBJ2-1; tentatively, D is TRBD1 or TRBD2 (6 bases each). The CDR3 spans 14 residues. The germline gives CDR1 SEHNR, CDR2 FQNEAQ (reference sequence). V dropped 5 bases and J dropped 6 bases, with 14 bases sitting between them. CDR3 residues: CASSHREVGNEQFF. DNA for the CDR3: TGTGCCAGCAGCCACAGGGAGGTGGGCAATGAGCAGTTCTTC.

The CDR3 sequence is CASSLMDPQNEQFF. The CDR3 DNA reads TGTGCCAGCAGTTTAATGGACCCACAGAATGAGCAGTTCTTC. The chain couples TRBV27 to TRBJ2-1; D is undetermined. The CDR3 has 14 amino acids. Germline loops: CDR1 MNHEY, CDR2 SMNVEV (reference sequence). Trimming shortened V by 2 bases and J by 7 bases, and 12 bases separated the two germline ends.

This chain uses TRBV10-3 with TRBJ1-5; the D gene is possibly TRBD1 (6 bases). The CDR3 is 14 residues long. Germline values: CDR1 ENHRY, CDR2 SYGVKD. V dropped 6 bases and J dropped 4 bases, with 13 bases sitting between them. This chain's CDR3 is CAISPERGNQPQHF. Written as DNA, the CDR3 is TGTGCCATCAGCCCAGAAAGGGGGAATCAGCCCCAGCATTTT.

There are many counts of this clonotype. The V call is TRBV7-6, the J call TRBJ1-1, with D unresolved. Germline CDR1 SGHVS, CDR2 FNYEAQ. Trimming took 1 base from V and 3 from J, leaving 12 bases between them. The length of the CDR3 is 15 residues. The CDR3, as DNA: TGTGCCAGCAGCTTAGGCTCGGGATTCGACACTGAAGCTTTCTTT. It is translated as CASSLGSGFDTEAFF.

The chain employs TRBV7-9 and TRBJ2-3; the match to TRBD1 covers 7 bases. This CDR3 is 15 amino acids long. Trimming at V came to 7 bases and at J to 0 bases, leaving 7 bases not matched to a gene. Germline-derived CDR1 and CDR2 are SEHNR and FQNEAQ (reference sequence). This chain's CDR3 is CASTTTGESTDTQYF. In DNA form, the CDR3 reads TGTGCCAGCACGACAACAGGGGAAAGCACAGATACGCAGTATTTT.

Remarks on this clonotype: The junction shows a germline mismatch at one end, possibly a read error. The rearrangement joins TRBV7-6 to TRBJ2-6; maybe TRBD1 (6 bases). The CDR3 is made up of 16 amino acids. CDR1 and CDR2 from the germline V gene are SGHVS and FNYEAQ. CDR3 nucleotides: TGTGTCAGCAGCTTAAGGGGGAGACCTGGGGCCAACGTCCTGACTTTC. Protein product: CVSSLRGRPGANVLTF.

At least ten counts were recorded for this clonotype. V is TRBV12-3 or TRBV12-4 and J is TRBJ2-1; no reliable D call. The CDR3 spans 12 residues. The germline V and J ends were trimmed by 1 base and 9 bases, with 7 bases remaining between them. CDR3 loop: CASSLDGGEQFF. The CDR3 bases are TGTGCCAGCAGTTTAGATGGCGGTGAGCAGTTCTTC.

V gene TRBV19 combines with J gene TRBJ1-5, with 9 bases aligning to TRBD1. There are 16 residues in the CDR3. CDR1 is LNHDA, CDR2 SQIVND, per germline (reference sequence). V was pared by 6 bases and J by 0 bases, with 6 bases of the junction left unmatched. The CDR3 spells CASRHRDRDSNQPQHF. CDR3 sequence (DNA): TGTGCCAGTAGACACCGGGACAGGGATAGCAATCAGCCCCAGCATTTT.

The gene calls are TRBV27 and TRBJ2-1; D perhaps matches TRBD2 (6 bases). Germline assignment: CDR1 MNHEY and CDR2 SMNVEV (reference sequence). V was trimmed by 3 bases and J by 6 bases, leaving 12 bases between them. The length of the CDR3 is 14 residues. CDR3 sequence reads: CASSFQGGSNEQFF. The CDR3 nucleotides read TGTGCCAGCAGTTTCCAGGGAGGTAGCAATGAGCAGTTCTTC.

This clonotype occurred a few times. Relative to the germline gene, one junction end is altered; a read error may explain this. The chain links TRBV7-9 to TRBJ2-1; 12 positions agree with TRBD2. Germline V gene lookup returns CDR1 SEHNR and CDR2 FQNEAQ (reference sequence). The CDR3 sequence is 12 residues long. CDR3 region: CASSLAGGPQFF. Here the CDR3 DNA reads TGTGCCAGCAGCCTAGCGGGGGGGCCGCAGTTCTTC.

A word on this clonotype: Sequence at one end of the junction differs from germline and may be a read error. The chain couples TRBV6-5 to TRBJ1-1; 10 bases fit TRBD1. Germline lookup yields CDR1 MNHEY and CDR2 SVGAGI. The CDR3 contains 16 residues. The CDR3 DNA follows: TGTGCCAGCAGCTACTCGACAGGGGGCTGGAGCACTGAAGCTTTCTTT. The encoded protein is CASSYSTGGWSTEAFF.

V and J are TRBV4-2 and TRBJ1-5, with D hard to call. V was shortened by 0 bases and J by 1 base, with 10 bases between the two germline ends. Germline CDR1 and CDR2: LGHNA and YNFKEQ. The CDR3 is 16 residues long. The CDR3 reads CASSQEWVSSNQPQHF. The CDR3 bases are TGTGCCAGCAGCCAAGAATGGGTATCGAGCAATCAGCCCCAGCATTTT.

V usage is TRBV19 and J usage is TRBJ1-1; D possibly corresponds to TRBD1 (5 bases). V dropped 7 bases and J dropped 1 base, with 16 bases sitting between them. There are 15 residues in the CDR3. CDR1 LNHDA and CDR2 SQIVND come from the germline V gene (reference sequence). Here the CDR3 reads CASTSRKGRNTEAFF. CDR3 DNA: TGTGCCAGTACGTCTAGAAAGGGGAGGAACACTGAAGCTTTCTTT. The full variable domain, in which reference TRBV19 and TRBJ1-1 provide the parts outside the CDR3, is DGGITQSPKYLFRKEGQNVTLSCEQNLNHDAMYWYRQDPGQGLRLIYYSQIVNDFQKGDIAEGYSVSREKKESFPLTVTSAQKNPTAFYLCASTSRKGRNTEAFFGQGTRLTVV.